This record looks at one T cell receptor beta chain sequence and its context. This specimen belongs to a study of blood T cell repertoires in COVID-19. Across the whole study: Samples of COVID-19 (acute and convalescent) were obtained from the United States, Italy and Spain.

The CDR3 covers 15 residues. Germline V CDR1 and CDR2: MNHEY, SVGAGI. Trimming pared 6 bases from V and 6 bases from J, leaving 17 bases between. Per the study methods: Reference gene primer amplification gave estimated nucleated cell counts. The protocol was immunoSEQ multiplex PCR, while the TCRdb copy is restricted to in-frame clones and leaves out a portion. The DNA gave D and trimming, while V, J and clone size come from that table. The sample contains some 310,000 clones, roughly 84% of which appear only once. The sample taken for sequencing was peripheral blood. The rearrangement links TRBV6-5 to TRBJ2-2; a weak D match, TRBD2 (5 bases). The TCR comes from a man aged 45-60 years with active or convalescent COVID-19. The CDR3 sequence is CASRTGELMAGELFF. The DNA for the CDR3 is TGTGCCAGCAGGACCGGGGAGCTCATGGCCGGGGAGCTGTTTTTT.